Listed below are T cell receptor beta chains from one sample, sequenced in a study of shared clonotypes between healthy human individuals. Libraries were prepared by immunoSEQ multiplex PCR; TCRdb keeps only in-frame clonotypes and omits some of them. Seen here are around 700,000 clones, about two thirds observed once, and the top ten hold 1.5% to 2%. What was sequenced was memory CD4+ T cells sorted from blood. All receptors derive from a woman in her thirties in good health. CDR3s include the opening cysteine and the closing phenylalanine or tryptophan. A D gene is named only where the DNA matches it firmly. Only part of the rows carry a size: once, few, many, or a class if the clone is expanded.

v_gene	j_gene	abundance	d_gene	CDR3nt	CDR3aa
TRBV7-2	TRBJ2-7	-	-	TGTGCCAGCAGCAAGGGGACGGGAGCCTACGAGCAGTACTTC	CASSKGTGAYEQYF
TRBV19	TRBJ1-2	-	-	TGTGCCAGTAGTATGATTTGGGCCCGGGCTCCACCCAAAGAATATGGCTACACCTTC	CASSMIWARAPPKEYGYTF
TRBV5-5	TRBJ2-1	few	-	TGTGCCAGCAGCTTGGCACTAAGCTCCTACAATGAGCAGTTCTTC	CASSLALSSYNEQFF
TRBV28	TRBJ2-7	few	-	TGTGCCAGCAGTTATAACGAGCAGTACTTC	CASSYNEQYF
TRBV20-1	TRBJ1-2	-	-	TGCAGGTCAGGCAGCAACTATGGCTACACCTTC	CRSGSNYGYTF
TRBV6-4	TRBJ2-1	few	TRBD1	TGTGCCAGCAGTGACTCATCGGCAGGGGGCCGGTTGCAGTTCTTC	CASSDSSAGGRLQFF
TRBV19	TRBJ2-5	-	TRBD1	TGTGCCAGCCGGGACAGAGAGACCCAGTACTTC	CASRDRETQYF
TRBV28	TRBJ2-3	-	TRBD2	TGTGCCAGCAGTTCCCCGGGACTAGCGACCACAGATACGCAGTATTTT	CASSSPGLATTDTQYF
TRBV10-3	TRBJ2-7	-	-	TGTGCCATCAGTGTAGCGGAGTCCCCCCACGAGCAGTACTTC	CAISVAESPHEQYF
TRBV27	TRBJ2-3	-	-	TGTGCCAGCAGTTTAACCCCGGAGCGGGGCACAGATACGCAGTATTTT	CASSLTPERGTDTQYF
TRBV19	TRBJ1-1	-	-	TGTGCCAGTAGTATAGCTCTGGGACATAGGAACACTGAAGCTTTCTTT	CASSIALGHRNTEAFF
TRBV5-1	TRBJ2-7	-	TRBD2	TGCGCCAGCAGCTTGGAGGGTAGCGGGAGGGCCCCCTACGAGCAGTACTTC	CASSLEGSGRAPYEQYF
TRBV18	TRBJ2-7	-	TRBD2	TGTGCCAGCTCACTCACTAGCGGGAGGCCTTACGAGCAGTACTTC	CASSLTSGRPYEQYF
TRBV28	TRBJ2-7	medium-sized	-	TGTGCCAGCAGTTCTTTAAACAGAGAATACGAGCAGTACTTC	CASSSLNREYEQYF
TRBV5-6	TRBJ2-1	few	TRBD2	TGTGCCAGCAGCCCCAATTTGGGACTAGCCGATCACAATGAGCAGTTCTTC	CASSPNLGLADHNEQFF
TRBV28	TRBJ1-5	once	-	TGTGCCAGCAGTTTTGGAGCTGGGGTCAATCAGCCCCAGCATTTT	CASSFGAGVNQPQHF
TRBV10-3	TRBJ2-5	-	-	TGTGCCATCAGTGAACCAACTAATCCGGGACCCCTAGGGGAGACCCAGTACTTC	CAISEPTNPGPLGETQYF
TRBV30	TRBJ2-7	-	-	TGTGCCTGGGGGGATAGAGTGAGGGCCGAGCAGTACTTC	CAWGDRVRAEQYF
TRBV19	TRBJ2-2	-	TRBD2	TGTGCCAGTAGTATATTGACTAGCGGGAGGGGCATTGGGACCGGGGAGCTGTTTTTT	CASSILTSGRGIGTGELFF
TRBV28	TRBJ2-1	-	TRBD2	TGTGCCAGCAGTTCGGCTAGCGGGATATACAATGAGCAGTTCTTC	CASSSASGIYNEQFF
TRBV28	TRBJ2-5	once	-	TGTGCCAGCAGGATCCAGGGGGGGGAGACCCAGTACTTC	CASRIQGGETQYF
TRBV20-1	TRBJ1-2	few	TRBD1	TGCAGTGCTAGTCGCCCGGACAGGCCCACCTTC	CSASRPDRPTF
TRBV28	TRBJ2-2	-	-	TGTGCCAGCAGTTTGGCTCTCGCCAACACCGGGGAGCTGTTTTTT	CASSLALANTGELFF
TRBV25-1	TRBJ1-2	once	TRBD1	TGTGCCAGCAGTAGACAGGGTTTTGATTATGGCTACACCTTC	CASSRQGFDYGYTF
TRBV7-9	TRBJ2-7	-	TRBD1	TGTGCCAGCAGCCGAACAGGACAGGGGTTTGGCGAGCAGTACTTC	CASSRTGQGFGEQYF
TRBV19	TRBJ2-6	-	-	TGTGCCAGTGCAGACCAATCGAGCTCTGGGGCCAACGTCCTGACTTTC	CASADQSSSGANVLTF
TRBV27	TRBJ2-1	-	TRBD2	TGTGCCAGCAGCGGACTAGCCCTTAACTCCTACAATGAGCAGTTCTTC	CASSGLALNSYNEQFF
TRBV10-3	TRBJ1-3	-	TRBD1	TGTGCCATCAGTGCCCTAACAGGGGTGGGAAACACCATATATTTT	CAISALTGVGNTIYF
TRBV5-6	TRBJ1-5	-	TRBD1	TGTGCCAGCAGCCTGGAGGGACAGGGGGTAGGACAGCCCCAGCATTTT	CASSLEGQGVGQPQHF
TRBV6-5	TRBJ2-1	-	-	TGTGCCAGCAGTTACTCTGGGGGATACAATGAGCAGTTCTTC	CASSYSGGYNEQFF
TRBV4-1	TRBJ2-5	-	-	TGCGCCAGCAGCCAAGATATGGGACGAGAGACCCAGTACTTC	CASSQDMGRETQYF
TRBV10-3	TRBJ2-1	few	-	TGTGCCACCGAAGACCGACGCTCCTACAATGAGCAGTTCTTC	CATEDRRSYNEQFF
TRBV29-1	TRBJ2-7	-	-	TGCAGCGTTTCAATCCAGCAGAGCTCCTACGAGCAGTACTTC	CSVSIQQSSYEQYF
TRBV2	TRBJ2-7	-	-	TGTGCCAGCAGTGAAGCGCGTATTAGCACGAGGGACGAGCAGTACTTC	CASSEARISTRDEQYF
TRBV6-1	TRBJ2-1	-	-	TGTGCCAGCAGTGAAATTAGTCAGAACGATGAGCAGTTCTTC	CASSEISQNDEQFF
TRBV28	TRBJ1-2	-	-	TGTGCCAGCAGCCCCCCCTGGCCGGGCAAATCTAACTATGGCTACACCTTC	CASSPPWPGKSNYGYTF